This T cell receptor beta chain was documented in a study of beta chain features in type 1 diabetes (dated by TCRdb to about 2018). Context from the whole study: Patients and healthy donors did not differ in mean age, gender distribution, total cell number or subset yield. A total of roughly 110 million sorted cells were examined across all samples, and the number of cells per subset was strongly correlated with RNA yield. In the study, recently diagnosed type 1 diabetes patients and matched healthy donors were compared on the TCRB repertoires of their sorted circulating CD4+ T cell subsets. Whereas all 28 donors provided naive and central memory subsets, regulatory and stem cell-like memory subsets were isolated from just 8 patients and about 8 healthy donors.

What the study reported, not specific to this receptor: PCR might favor shorter templates, but patient and control samples were amplified and corrected together, so any skew would affect both groups equally. Sequencing cDNA rather than genomic DNA could over-represent highly expressing activated cells, although activation and CD3 levels did not differ between groups. Fewer insertions and more nucleotide deletions at VDJ recombination sites were observed in patients with type 1 diabetes, implying thymic rearrangement abnormalities. Naive, central memory and regulatory TCRB repertoires appeared to be more alike among patients than among healthy donors. A moderate but significant shortening of TCRB CDR3 length was observed in type 1 diabetes patients in all four CD4+ subsets. Because the HLA sub-analyses included only small numbers of individuals, any influence of HLA type on TCRB rearrangement was left unresolved.

All of the isolated RNA was reverse transcribed with the High Capacity cDNA Reverse Transcription Kit, so expressed TCRB transcripts were sequenced. Deep immunoSEQ sequencing was performed on naive, central memory and regulatory T cell samples, with an average of roughly 3.5 million total reads per sample. After sorted cells were lysed in RLT buffer, RNA was extracted with DNase-treated RNeasy Micro or Mini kits, with the choice depending on cell number. Each cell subset was processed on its own to prevent cross-contamination, while patient and healthy donor samples were processed together. The immunoSEQ multiplex PCR was used to amplify TCRB sequences from cDNA, yielding 87-bp fragments that span the CDR3 region. Sequencing of the amplicons was done on the Illumina HiSeq platform. The study's processing was this. Synthetic template baselines were used to correct PCR bias computationally, reads within Hamming distance 2 were collapsed together, and singletons that could not be merged were discarded. By aligning reads against IMGT, V, D and J genes, CDR3 length, and insertions or deletions at six rearrangement sites were assigned. Within each subset, clonotype counts were normalized to sorted cell number, and only after that were true diversity and Gini coefficients computed with the tcR R package. The overlap coefficient, calculated on TCRB nucleotide sequences, was used to measure repertoire sharing. Out-of-frame TCRB sequences from naive cells were analyzed as a proxy for the pre-selection repertoire. This immuneACCESS table, as held by TCRdb, lists in-frame sequences with V and J called but not all clones. Of the missing ones, under half trace to an unresolved V gene in checked studies; the others have no known cause. Clonal size and the V and J genes are those of that table, whereas D and trimming came from the DNA. The sample has a few hundred thousand clones on record, about 13% of them singletons. Of the sample, around 0.016% is held by the ten largest clones.

The germline V gene sets CDR1 to MNHNS and CDR2 to SASEGT. The trim is 8 bases for V and 7 bases for J, with a gap of 17 bases between the germline ends. Its CDR3 holds 13 amino acids, cysteine through phenylalanine. The DNA shown is the 39-base CDR3, in frame from base 1. A remark on this clone: Its recognized antigen is unknown. No much larger clone exists at a distance of one base, and base qualities are not known.

Each donor gave one peripheral blood draw, roughly 0.12 L on average, collected into heparinised tubes. A BD FACSAria II and a panel including CD45RO, CCR7, CD25, CD127, CD95 and CD27 were used to sort naive, central memory, regulatory and stem cell-like memory CD4+ T cells. Purity was above 98% for every sorted population. PBMCs were separated immediately by Lymphoprep density gradient centrifugation and were stained directly, without being cultured. So that batch effects would be minimized, each experiment stained and sorted samples in pairs, pairing one healthy donor with one patient. The sequence links TRBV6-1 to TRBJ1-2; possibly the D gene is TRBD1, per 6 matching bases. Sequenced: naive CD4+ T cells from blood. What the cell subset or site label conveys for this sample: true naive CD4+ T cells. This receptor was identified in a man younger than 45 with type 1 diabetes. The sequence in DNA is TGTGCCAGCCTACTACCTACAGGGCTTGGCTACACCTTC. Translated, this gives CASLLPTGLGYTF.